This passage covers 22 T cell receptor beta chains from one sample sequenced in a study of shared clonotypes between healthy human individuals. Terminally differentiated effector memory CD45RA+ cells were left out of the naive CD8 fraction, which was CD45RO-negative and positively selected for CCR7. The protocol was immunoSEQ multiplex PCR, while the TCRdb copy is restricted to in-frame clones and leaves out a portion. The sample includes about 2.1 million clones, 80% to 95% of them seen just once. The sequenced sample was naive CD8+ T cells from PBMCs. These TCRs come from a man aged 18 to 35 in good health. Some clones in this sample may be carry-over from other donors' samples.

The chain recombines TRBV2 with TRBJ2-1; 13 nucleotides line up with TRBD2. V shed 4 bases, J shed 8 bases, and the junction held 5 bases outside the gene matches. In germline, CDR1 is SNHLY, CDR2 FYNNEI. This CDR3 region has 15 residues. The CDR3 sequence: CASSGVGLAGDEQFF. In DNA, the CDR3 is TGTGCCAGCAGTGGTGTTGGACTAGCGGGAGATGAGCAGTTCTTC.

V usage is TRBV4-3 and J usage is TRBJ2-7, with 9 nucleotides matching TRBD2. V was clipped by 5 bases and J by 4 bases; unmatched bases: 6. The CDR3 loop spans 14 amino acids. The V gene's germline CDR1 is LGHNA and CDR2 YSLEER. CDR3 protein: CASSLAGESYEQYF. The CDR3 DNA sequence: TGCGCCAGCAGCTTAGCGGGAGAATCATACGAGCAGTACTTC.

This clone occurred once. This sequence joins TRBV6-4 and TRBJ2-7; 11 bases line up with TRBD2. CDR3 length: 14 amino acids. With 4 bases clipped from V and 2 bases from J, the junction kept 1 base outside the gene matches. Germline V gene data show CDR1 as MRHNA and CDR2 as SNTAGT. CDR3 in DNA: TGTGCCAGCAGTGTGACTAGCGGGGCCTACGAGCAGTACTTC. Protein sequence: CASSVTSGAYEQYF.

The chain recombines TRBV13 with TRBJ2-6, with D hard to call. Trimming took 7 bases from V and 0 from J, leaving 4 bases between them. The length of the CDR3 is 13 residues. CDR1 is PRHDT, CDR2 FYEKMQ, per germline (reference sequence). The CDR3 sequence: CASTGSGANVLTF. CDR3 nucleotide sequence: TGTGCCAGCACGGGCTCTGGGGCCAACGTCCTGACTTTC. Based on the CDR3 plus reference TRBV13 and TRBJ2-6, the full variable domain is AAGVIQSPRHLIKEKRETATLKCYPIPRHDTVYWYQQGPGQDPQFLISFYEKMQSDKGSIPDRFSAQQFSDYHSELNMSSLELGDSALYFCASTGSGANVLTFGAGSRLTVL.

The gene calls are TRBV25-1 and TRBJ1-4; D is unclear. Germline loops: CDR1 MGHDK, CDR2 SYGVNS. The CDR3 is made up of 14 amino acids. The germline V and J ends were trimmed by 8 bases and 7 bases, with 17 bases remaining between them. CDR3 sequence (DNA): TGTGCCAGCGCCGAGGAGGACGGGATTGAAAAACTGTTTTTT. It specifies CASAEEDGIEKLFF. Full variable domain (rest looked up from reference TRBV25-1 and TRBJ1-4): EADIYQTPRYLVIGTGKKITLECSQTMGHDKMYWYQQDPGMELHLIHYSYGVNSTEKGDLSSESTVSRIRTEHFPLTLESARPSHTSQYLCASAEEDGIEKLFFGSGTQLSVL.

The chain links TRBV9 to TRBJ2-7; 9 nucleotides line up with TRBD2. Germline V gene sequence: CDR1 SGDLS, CDR2 YYNGEE. V trimming: 0 bases; J trimming: 5 bases; junction bases outside the gene matches: 3. The CDR3 length is 14 residues. CDR3 bases: TGTGCCAGCAGCGTAGGAGCGGGAGGAAACGAGCAGTACTTC. Protein: CASSVGAGGNEQYF.

This sequence joins TRBV13 and TRBJ1-1, with D unclear. CDR3 length: 13 amino acids. V lost 5 bases and J 5 bases, leaving 12 bases between the germline ends. CDR1 is PRHDT, CDR2 FYEKMQ, per germline (reference sequence). CDR3 residues: CASSKGSTTEAFF. The CDR3 nucleotides are TGTGCCAGCAGCAAAGGGTCAACTACTGAAGCTTTCTTT.

With respect to this clone: The sample contains more than one DNA sequence encoding this CDR3. The CDR3 bases are TGTGCCAGCAGTTTGGGGGGCACCTACGAGCAGTACTTC. It yields the protein CASSLGGTYEQYF. The rearrangement uses TRBV27 and TRBJ2-7; TRBD1 or TRBD2 may be the D gene (6 bases each). Germline values: CDR1 MNHEY, CDR2 SMNVEV (reference sequence). V was trimmed by 3 bases and J by 2 bases, leaving 8 bases between them. The CDR3 is 13 amino acids.

The gene calls are TRBV28 and TRBJ2-7; the match to TRBD1 covers 9 bases. Germline CDR1 MDHEN, CDR2 SYDVKM. Trimming at V came to 3 bases and at J to 6 bases, leaving 15 bases not matched to a gene. This CDR3 comprises 17 residues. In DNA form, the CDR3 reads TGTGCCAGCAGTTTTAGGGGGGCGGACAGGGGCCCTCTCGAGCAGTACTTC. Amino acid sequence: CASSFRGADRGPLEQYF.

The table lists this clone with a count of one. The rearrangement uses TRBV27 and TRBJ2-3; D may be TRBD1 (5 bases). Germline CDR1 MNHEY, CDR2 SMNVEV (reference sequence). V was shortened by 6 bases and J by 1 base, with 14 bases between the two germline ends. The CDR3 covers 15 residues. The CDR3 DNA reads TGTGCCAGCAGCGCAAGCTTAGGGGGCACAGATACGCAGTATTTT. Translated, it gives CASSASLGGTDTQYF.

As for this clone: This sample also contains other DNA sequences that code for the same CDR3. The V gene is TRBV9, the J gene TRBJ2-1, with 7 positions matching TRBD1. This CDR3 is built from 15 residues. Trimming took 0 bases from V and 4 from J; bases not matched to a gene: 4. Germline assignment: CDR1 SGDLS and CDR2 YYNGEE. This chain's CDR3 is CASSVVGDSYNEQFF. The CDR3 DNA is TGTGCCAGCAGCGTAGTAGGGGACAGTTACAATGAGCAGTTCTTC. The full variable domain, its missing parts supplied by reference TRBV9 and TRBJ2-1, is DSGVTQTPKHLITATGQRVTLRCSPRSGDLSVYWYQQSLDQGLQFLIQYYNGEERAKGNILERFSAQQFPDLHSELNLSSLELGDSALYFCASSVVGDSYNEQFFGPGTRLTVL.

The chain couples TRBV25-1 to TRBJ2-7; the D is unclear. Trimming took off 4 bases at V and 0 bases at J, with 10 bases between the two ends. The CDR3 covers 14 residues. Germline CDR1 reads MGHDK; CDR2 reads SYGVNS. The CDR3 loop is CASSVGQTSYEQYF. The CDR3 coding sequence is TGTGCCAGCAGTGTAGGGCAGACCTCCTACGAGCAGTACTTC.

The J gene is TRBJ2-7, the V gene TRBV11-2, with D possibly matching TRBD1 (6 bases). This CDR3 has 13 residues. V shed 6 bases and J shed 4 bases, with 13 bases lying between them. Germline CDR1 and CDR2: SGHAT and FQNNGV. The CDR3 loop is CASRGHGGYEQYF. In DNA, the CDR3 is TGTGCCAGCAGGGGACATGGAGGATACGAGCAGTACTTC. The full variable domain, its missing parts supplied by reference TRBV11-2 and TRBJ2-7, is EAGVAQSPRYKIIEKRQSVAFWCNPISGHATLYWYQQILGQGPKLLIQFQNNGVVDDSQLPKDRFSAERLKGVDSTLKIQPAKLEDSAVYLCASRGHGGYEQYFGPGTRLTVT.

The CDR3 DNA is TGTGCCAGCAGCTTAGTTCACCCGGGGGCGAGGGACACTGAAGCTTTCTTT. Its protein product is CASSLVHPGARDTEAFF. The chain combines TRBV7-8 with TRBJ1-1; the D gene is possibly TRBD1 (6 bases). This CDR3 contains 17 residues. Trimming shortened V by 1 base and J by 3 bases, and 18 bases separated the two germline ends. Germline V gene lookup returns CDR1 SGHVS and CDR2 FQNEAQ.

This sequence joins TRBV11-2 and TRBJ1-5; D might be TRBD1 (5 bases). Germline values: CDR1 SGHAT, CDR2 FQNNGV. Between the trimmed V and J ends, which lost 3 bases and 2 bases, there was a span of 11 bases. CDR3 size: 15 residues. As DNA, the CDR3 is TGTGCCAGCAGCTTGGGAGGGGATCGCAATCAGCCCCAGCATTTT. It specifies CASSLGGDRNQPQHF.

This chain uses TRBV2 with TRBJ1-4; D not resolved. The CDR3 totals 11 residues. CDR1 and CDR2 from the germline V gene are SNHLY and FYNNEI. Trimming took off 6 bases at V and 6 bases at J, with 5 bases between the two ends. The CDR3 reads CASRGYEKLFF. The DNA for the CDR3 is TGTGCCAGCAGGGGGTATGAAAAACTGTTTTTT. The full variable domain, rest sourced from reference TRBV2 and TRBJ1-4, is EPEVTQTPSHQVTQMGQEVILRCVPISNHLYFYWYRQILGQKVEFLVSFYNNEISEKSEIFDDQFSVERPDGSNFTLKIRSTKLEDSAMYFCASRGYEKLFFGSGTQLSVL.

This rearrangement joins TRBV5-6 to TRBJ2-3; a possible D gene is TRBD2 (5 bases). The V end was cut by 1 base, the J end by 7 bases, with 22 bases between. The CDR3 runs 17 residues. Germline V lookup: CDR1 SGHDT, CDR2 YYEEEE. CDR3 region: CASSLWYLGADGNTQYF. The CDR3 DNA is TGTGCCAGCAGCTTGTGGTATTTGGGCGCAGACGGGAATACGCAGTATTTT.

Concerning this clone itself: The same CDR3 also results from other DNA sequences found in this sample. This rearrangement joins TRBV7-2 to TRBJ2-1, with TRBD2 matching 7 bases. Unmatched junction bases numbered 7, after V lost 1 base and J lost 1 base. The CDR3 is made up of 17 amino acids. Germline lookup yields CDR1 SGHTA and CDR2 FQGNSA. For the CDR3, the DNA is TGTGCCAGCAGCTTAGTCGGCGGGAGTGGGTCCTACAATGAGCAGTTCTTC. As protein: CASSLVGGSGSYNEQFF. The entire variable domain, with the rest obtained from reference TRBV7-2 and TRBJ2-1, is as follows: GAGVSQSPSNKVTEKGKDVELRCDPISGHTALYWYRQSLGQGLEFLIYFQGNSAPDKSGLPSDRFSAERTGGSVSTLTIQRTQQEDSAVYLCASSLVGGSGSYNEQFFGPGTRLTVL.

The chain links TRBV9 to TRBJ1-3; D is undetermined. V lost 0 bases, J lost 0 bases, and 7 bases lay in between. Germline V gene lookup returns CDR1 SGDLS and CDR2 YYNGEE. CDR3 size: 15 residues. The CDR3 bases are TGTGCCAGCAGCGTAGATGCCAGCTCTGGAAACACCATATATTTT. Translating gives CASSVDASSGNTIYF.

The chain has TRBV11-2 and TRBJ2-2; TRBD2 matches at 11 bases. CDR1 SGHAT and CDR2 FQNNGV come from the germline V gene. The CDR3 sequence is 17 residues long. Germline trimming cut 1 base from V and 5 bases from J; bases unmatched to any gene: 6. DNA for the CDR3: TGTGCCAGCAGCTTAGGCTTAGCGGGAGGGCCAACCGGGGAGCTGTTTTTT. It specifies CASSLGLAGGPTGELFF.

The genes are TRBV5-1 and TRBJ2-2, with 7 bases fitting TRBD2. The CDR3 consists of 16 residues. CDR1 and CDR2 (germline): SGHRS, YFSETQ. Trimming removed 0 bases from V and 4 bases from J; junction bases left unmatched: 6. CDR3 DNA sequence: TGCGCCAGCAGCTTGGTACGGGGGAGGGCCACCGGGGAGCTGTTTTTT. Translation: CASSLVRGRATGELFF.

The V gene is TRBV2, the J gene TRBJ1-5; D is perhaps TRBD1 (6 bases). This CDR3 is built from 15 residues. Trimming removed 5 bases from V and 5 bases from J, with 16 bases in between. CDR1 SNHLY and CDR2 FYNNEI come from the germline V gene. The chain's CDR3 is CASSPGQSPYQPQHF. CDR3 nucleotide sequence: TGTGCCAGCAGTCCTGGACAGTCCCCCTATCAGCCCCAGCATTTT.